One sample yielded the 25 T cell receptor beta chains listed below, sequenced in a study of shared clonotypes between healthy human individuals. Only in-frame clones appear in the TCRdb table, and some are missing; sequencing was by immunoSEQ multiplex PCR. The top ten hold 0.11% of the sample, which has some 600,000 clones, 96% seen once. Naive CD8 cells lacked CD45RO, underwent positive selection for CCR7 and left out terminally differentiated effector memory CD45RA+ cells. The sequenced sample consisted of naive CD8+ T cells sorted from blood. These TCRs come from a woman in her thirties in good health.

Here the CDR3 reads CASQEGQGYEQYF. CDR3 bases: TGTGCCAGTCAAGAGGGACAGGGGTACGAGCAGTACTTC. This rearrangement joins TRBV6-5 to TRBJ2-7; 10 nucleotides align to TRBD1. The CDR3 has 13 amino acids. The germline V gene has CDR1 MNHEY and CDR2 SVGAGI. V lost 9 bases to trimming and J lost 4 bases; unmatched junction nucleotides: 6.

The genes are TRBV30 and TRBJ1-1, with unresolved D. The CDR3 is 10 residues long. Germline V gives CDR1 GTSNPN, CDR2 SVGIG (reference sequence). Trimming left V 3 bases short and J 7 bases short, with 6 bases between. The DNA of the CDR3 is TGTGCCTGGAGCAGCGATGAAGCTTTCTTT. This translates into CAWSSDEAFF. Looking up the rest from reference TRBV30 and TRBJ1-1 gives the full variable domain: SQTIHQWPATLVQPVGSPLSLECTVEGTSNPNLYWYRQAAGRGLQLLFYSVGIGQISSEVPQNLSASRPQDRQFILSSKKLLLSDSGFYLCAWSSDEAFFGQGTRLTVV.

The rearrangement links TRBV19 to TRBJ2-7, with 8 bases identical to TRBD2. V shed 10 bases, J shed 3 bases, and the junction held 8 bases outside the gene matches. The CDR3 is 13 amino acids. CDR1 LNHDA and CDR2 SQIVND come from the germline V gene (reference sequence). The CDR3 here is CATAAGEGYEQYF. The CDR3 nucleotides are TGTGCCACCGCAGCGGGAGAAGGCTACGAGCAGTACTTC.

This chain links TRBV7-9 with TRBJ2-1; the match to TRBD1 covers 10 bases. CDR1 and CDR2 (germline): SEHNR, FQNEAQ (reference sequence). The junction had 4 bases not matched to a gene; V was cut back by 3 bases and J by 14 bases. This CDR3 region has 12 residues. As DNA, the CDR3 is TGTGCCAGCAGCTTGACAGGGGGCAACGAGTTCTTC. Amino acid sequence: CASSLTGGNEFF.

The DNA of the CDR3 is TGTGCCAGCAGCTTTTCACAGGGGAGTAACACTGAAGCTTTCTTT. Translating gives CASSFSQGSNTEAFF. V usage is TRBV7-9 and J usage is TRBJ1-1; 7 nucleotides match TRBD1. V lost 3 bases to trimming and J lost 2 bases; unmatched junction nucleotides: 6. CDR3 length: 15 amino acids. CDR1 is SEHNR and CDR2 is FQNEAQ in the germline V gene (reference sequence). The full variable domain, completed using reference TRBV7-9 and TRBJ1-1, is DTGVSQNPRHKITKRGQNVTFRCDPISEHNRLYWYRQTLGQGPEFLTYFQNEAQLEKSRLLSDRFSAERPKGSFSTLEIQRTEQGDSAMYLCASSFSQGSNTEAFFGQGTRLTVV.

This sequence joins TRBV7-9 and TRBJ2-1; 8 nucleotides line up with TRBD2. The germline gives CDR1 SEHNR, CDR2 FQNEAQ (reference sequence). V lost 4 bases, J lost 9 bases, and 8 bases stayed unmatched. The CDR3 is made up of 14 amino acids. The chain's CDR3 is CASSSTGLAGEQFF. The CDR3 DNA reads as TGTGCCAGCAGCTCAACCGGACTAGCCGGTGAGCAGTTCTTC.

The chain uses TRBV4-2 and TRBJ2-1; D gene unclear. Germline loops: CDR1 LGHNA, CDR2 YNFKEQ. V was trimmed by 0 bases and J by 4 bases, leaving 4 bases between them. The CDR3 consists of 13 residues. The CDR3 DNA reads TGTGCCAGCAGCCAAGATCTTTACAATGAGCAGTTCTTC. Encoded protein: CASSQDLYNEQFF.

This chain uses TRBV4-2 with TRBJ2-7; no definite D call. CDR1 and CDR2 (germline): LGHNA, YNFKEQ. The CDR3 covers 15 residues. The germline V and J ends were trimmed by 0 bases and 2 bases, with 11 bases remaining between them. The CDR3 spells CASSQDQTPAYEQYF. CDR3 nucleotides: TGTGCCAGCAGCCAAGATCAGACGCCTGCCTACGAGCAGTACTTC.

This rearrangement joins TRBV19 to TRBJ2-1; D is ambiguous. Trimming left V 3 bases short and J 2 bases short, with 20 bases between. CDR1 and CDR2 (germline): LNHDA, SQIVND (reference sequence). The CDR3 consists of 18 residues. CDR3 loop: CASSIEVVGLRTYNEQFF. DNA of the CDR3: TGTGCCAGTAGTATTGAGGTGGTTGGCTTGAGAACCTACAATGAGCAGTTCTTC. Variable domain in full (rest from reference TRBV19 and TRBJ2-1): DGGITQSPKYLFRKEGQNVTLSCEQNLNHDAMYWYRQDPGQGLRLIYYSQIVNDFQKGDIAEGYSVSREKKESFPLTVTSAQKNPTAFYLCASSIEVVGLRTYNEQFFGPGTRLTVL.

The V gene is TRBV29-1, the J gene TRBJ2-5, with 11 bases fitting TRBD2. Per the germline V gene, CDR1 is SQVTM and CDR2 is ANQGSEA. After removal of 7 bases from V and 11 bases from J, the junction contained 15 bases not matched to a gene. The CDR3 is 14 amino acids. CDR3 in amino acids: CSAHIAGGPVEQYF. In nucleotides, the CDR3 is TGCAGCGCCCACATAGCGGGAGGGCCGGTTGAGCAGTACTTC.

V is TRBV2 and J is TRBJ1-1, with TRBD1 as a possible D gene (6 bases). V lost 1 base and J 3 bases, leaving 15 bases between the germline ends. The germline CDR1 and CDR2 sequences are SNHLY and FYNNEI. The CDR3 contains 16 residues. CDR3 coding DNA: TGTGCCAGCAGTGAAGGTTTGACAGGATGGGACACTGAAGCTTTCTTT. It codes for CASSEGLTGWDTEAFF.

In DNA form, the CDR3 reads TGTGCCAGCAGTTACGGAGCGGGCCAAGAGACCCAGTACTTC. Its protein is CASSYGAGQETQYF. The chain uses TRBV6-6 and TRBJ2-5, with D possibly TRBD2 on 6 matching bases. There are 14 residues in the CDR3. The V end lost 2 bases, the J end lost 1 base, and 8 bases lay between the germline ends. Germline assignment: CDR1 MNHNY and CDR2 SVGAGI (reference sequence).

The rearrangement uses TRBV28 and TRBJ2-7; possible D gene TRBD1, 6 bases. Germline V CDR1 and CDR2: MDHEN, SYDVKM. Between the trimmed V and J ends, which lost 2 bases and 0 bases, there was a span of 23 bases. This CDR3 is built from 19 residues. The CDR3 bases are TGTGCCAGCAGTTTAATTGGGGGCGTGGGGACCTACAACTCCTACGAGCAGTACTTC. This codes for CASSLIGGVGTYNSYEQYF.

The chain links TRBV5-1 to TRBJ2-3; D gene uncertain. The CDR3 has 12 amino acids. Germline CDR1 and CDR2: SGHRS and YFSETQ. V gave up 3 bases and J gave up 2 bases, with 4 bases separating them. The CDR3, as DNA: TGCGCCAGCAGCTGGATCACAGATACGCAGTATTTT. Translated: CASSWITDTQYF.

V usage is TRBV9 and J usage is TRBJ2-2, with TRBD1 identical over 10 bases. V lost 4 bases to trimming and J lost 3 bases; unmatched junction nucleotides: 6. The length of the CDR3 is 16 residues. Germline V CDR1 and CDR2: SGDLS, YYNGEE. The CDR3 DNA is TGTGCCAGCAGCCTCGAGGGGACAGGGGACACCGGGGAGCTGTTTTTT. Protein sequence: CASSLEGTGDTGELFF.

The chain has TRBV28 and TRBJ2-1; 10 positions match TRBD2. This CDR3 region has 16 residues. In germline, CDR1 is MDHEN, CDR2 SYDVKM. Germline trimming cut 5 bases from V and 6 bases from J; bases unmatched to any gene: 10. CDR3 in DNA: TGTGCCAGCAGTCCCATCCTTAGCGGGAGGCCCAATGAGCAGTTCTTC. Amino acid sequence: CASSPILSGRPNEQFF.

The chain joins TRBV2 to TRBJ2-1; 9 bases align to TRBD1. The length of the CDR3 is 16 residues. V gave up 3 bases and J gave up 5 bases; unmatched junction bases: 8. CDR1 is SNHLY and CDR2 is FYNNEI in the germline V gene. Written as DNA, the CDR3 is TGTGCCAGCAGTGAGTATCTGGGACAGGGCAACAATGAGCAGTTCTTC. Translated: CASSEYLGQGNNEQFF.

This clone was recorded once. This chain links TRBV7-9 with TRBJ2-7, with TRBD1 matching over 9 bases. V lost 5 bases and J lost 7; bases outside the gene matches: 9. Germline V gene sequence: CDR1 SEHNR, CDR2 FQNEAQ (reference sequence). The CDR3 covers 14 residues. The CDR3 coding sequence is TGTGCCAGCAGCCCCGGGACAGGGTTTCCTGAGCAGTACTTC. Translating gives CASSPGTGFPEQYF.

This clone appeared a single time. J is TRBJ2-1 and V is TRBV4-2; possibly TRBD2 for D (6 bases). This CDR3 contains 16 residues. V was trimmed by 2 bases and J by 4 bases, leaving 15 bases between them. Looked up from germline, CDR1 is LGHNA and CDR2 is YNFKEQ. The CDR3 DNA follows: TGTGCCAGCAGCCAACTAACCGGGACTGAATACAATGAGCAGTTCTTC. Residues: CASSQLTGTEYNEQFF.

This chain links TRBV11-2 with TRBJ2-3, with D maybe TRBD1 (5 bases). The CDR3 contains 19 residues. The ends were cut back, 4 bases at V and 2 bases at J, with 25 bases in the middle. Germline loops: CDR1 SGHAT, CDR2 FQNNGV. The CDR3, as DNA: TGTGCCAGCAGCTCTTGGACGCTAATGGGGCAGGGTGCCACAGATACGCAGTATTTT. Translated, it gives CASSSWTLMGQGATDTQYF. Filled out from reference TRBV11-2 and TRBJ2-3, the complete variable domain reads EAGVAQSPRYKIIEKRQSVAFWCNPISGHATLYWYQQILGQGPKLLIQFQNNGVVDDSQLPKDRFSAERLKGVDSTLKIQPAKLEDSAVYLCASSSWTLMGQGATDTQYFGPGTRLTVL.

CDR3 DNA: TGCGCCAGCAGTGAGTCGATGGGGTACGGCACAGATACGCAGTATTTT. Amino acids: CASSESMGYGTDTQYF. J is TRBJ2-3 and V is TRBV10-2; no clear D. Germline V gives CDR1 WSHSY, CDR2 SAAADI. V dropped 0 bases and J dropped 1 base, with 11 bases sitting between them. CDR3 length: 16 residues.

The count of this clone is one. This CDR3 is CASRLRQSLYNEQFF. The CDR3 nucleotides are TGTGCCAGTAGGTTAAGACAGTCCCTCTACAATGAGCAGTTCTTC. This chain joins TRBV19 and TRBJ2-1; weak D call: TRBD1 (5 bases). V gave up 6 bases and J gave up 3 bases, with 15 bases separating them. The CDR3 is made up of 15 amino acids. Germline V gene lookup returns CDR1 LNHDA and CDR2 SQIVND (reference sequence). Looking up the rest from reference TRBV19 and TRBJ2-1 gives the full variable domain: DGGITQSPKYLFRKEGQNVTLSCEQNLNHDAMYWYRQDPGQGLRLIYYSQIVNDFQKGDIAEGYSVSREKKESFPLTVTSAQKNPTAFYLCASRLRQSLYNEQFFGPGTRLTVL.

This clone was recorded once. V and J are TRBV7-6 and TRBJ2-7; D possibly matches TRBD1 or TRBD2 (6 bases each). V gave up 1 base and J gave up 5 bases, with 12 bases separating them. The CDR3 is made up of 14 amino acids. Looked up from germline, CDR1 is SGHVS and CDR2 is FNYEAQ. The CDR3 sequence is CASSLGGAFHEQYF. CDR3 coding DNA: TGTGCCAGCAGCTTAGGGGGGGCCTTCCACGAGCAGTACTTC.

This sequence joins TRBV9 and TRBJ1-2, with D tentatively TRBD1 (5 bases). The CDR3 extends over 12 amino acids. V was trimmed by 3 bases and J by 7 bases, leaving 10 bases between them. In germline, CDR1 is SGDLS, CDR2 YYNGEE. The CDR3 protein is CASSGGLGGYTF. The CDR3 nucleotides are TGTGCCAGCAGCGGGGGGTTAGGTGGCTACACCTTC.

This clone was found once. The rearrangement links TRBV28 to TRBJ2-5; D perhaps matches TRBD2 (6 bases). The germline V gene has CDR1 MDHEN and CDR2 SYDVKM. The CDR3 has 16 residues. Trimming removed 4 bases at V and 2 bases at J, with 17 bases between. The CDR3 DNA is TGTGCCAGCAGTTCCCGGGTAGCGGCCTCACAAGAGACCCAGTACTTC. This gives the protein CASSSRVAASQETQYF.